The next 29 T cell receptor beta chains were all read from a single sample in a study of blood T cells in healthy people across ages. The authors ran a second PCR of about 6 to 11 cycles using a sample-barcoded 5' primer and a J-beta primer mix. TCRdb used MiXCR to reprocess the 5' RACE reads, holding one entry per CDR3 protein. The table lists about 690,000 distinct CDR3 sequences, roughly 41% of them singletons, with about 30% in the top ten. Sequencing was carried out using blood. The receptors stem from a man at least 80 years old in good health.

This clonotype was counted between two and nine times. The chain is built from TRBV12-3 or TRBV12-4 and TRBJ1-6; 7 bases align to TRBD1. V dropped 6 bases and J dropped 7; count of bases not matched to a gene: 6. This CDR3 contains 14 residues. In DNA form, the CDR3 reads TGTGCCAGCAGCCCTAGGGGGCTCAATTCACCCCTCCACTTT. It codes for CASSPRGLNSPLHF.

This clonotype was counted many times. The chain joins TRBV7-9 to TRBJ1-4; a possible D gene is TRBD1 (5 bases). Germline CDR1 SEHNR, CDR2 FQNEAQ (reference sequence). The CDR3 spans 14 residues. The V and J ends lost 6 bases and 3 bases respectively, with 11 bases between them. DNA of the CDR3: TGTGCCAGCAGACAACCGGGGGCTAATGAAAAACTGTTTTTT. Amino acid sequence: CASRQPGANEKLFF.

CDR3 DNA: TGTGCCAGCAACCAGGAGACAGGGGCTTACCAAGAGACCCAGTACTTC. Its protein is CASNQETGAYQETQYF. The V gene is TRBV4-2, the J gene TRBJ2-5, with 8 bases matching TRBD1. V was clipped by 7 bases and J by 0 bases; unmatched bases: 10. Germline V gene data show CDR1 as LGHNA and CDR2 as YNFKEQ. The CDR3 sequence is 16 residues long.

This clonotype was counted between two and nine times. The CDR3 sequence is CASRAPSGQPQHF. The CDR3 DNA follows: TGTGCCAGCAGGGCCCCCTCAGGCCAGCCCCAGCATTTT. This sequence joins TRBV28 and TRBJ1-5; unclear D gene. CDR1 is MDHEN and CDR2 is SYDVKM in the germline V gene. CDR3 length: 13 amino acids. Trimming shortened V by 6 bases and J by 7 bases, and 13 bases separated the two germline ends.

This clonotype was seen ten or more times. The chain is built from TRBV28 and TRBJ2-7; 8 bases are shared with TRBD2. The CDR3 sequence is 14 residues long. With V trimmed by 3 bases and J by 5 bases, 6 bases remained unmatched. Germline lookup yields CDR1 MDHEN and CDR2 SYDVKM. The CDR3, as DNA: TGTGCCAGCAGTTTCTCCGGGAGGGTAGACGAGCAGTACTTC. This codes for CASSFSGRVDEQYF.

The CDR3 nucleotides read TGTGCCAGCAGCTTAAACAGGTACACCTACGAGCAGTACTTC. This codes for CASSLNRYTYEQYF. The chain couples TRBV11-2 to TRBJ2-5, with D possibly TRBD1 on 5 matching bases. The J call could be wrong; TRBJ2-7 is a better fit for the DNA end. This CDR3 has 14 amino acids. Germline CDR1 is SGHAT and CDR2 is FQNNGV.

This clonotype appeared a few times. The chain employs TRBV20-1 and TRBJ2-7; 9 bases align to TRBD1. The V gene end was trimmed by 6 bases and the J gene end by 5 bases; junction bases not matched to a gene: 8. Looked up from germline, CDR1 is DFQATT and CDR2 is SNEGSKA (reference sequence). The CDR3 is 13 residues long. CDR3 residues: CSANHGTGNEQYF. The CDR3 bases are TGCAGTGCCAATCACGGGACAGGGAACGAGCAGTACTTC.

This clonotype has only a few counts. The chain combines TRBV7-9 with TRBJ2-5; D call uncertain. V was shortened by 5 bases and J by 2 bases, with 12 bases between the two germline ends. The CDR3 spans 14 residues. Germline-derived CDR1 and CDR2 are SEHNR and FQNEAQ (reference sequence). The CDR3 spells CASSRVQNQETQYF. CDR3 DNA sequence: TGTGCCAGCAGCCGAGTACAGAATCAAGAGACCCAGTACTTC.

This rearrangement joins TRBV5-4 to TRBJ2-1; tentative D call: TRBD1 (5 bases). The CDR3 consists of 14 residues. Per germline, CDR1 SGHNT and CDR2 YYREEE (reference sequence). Trimming cost V 1 base and J 3 bases, with 8 bases left between them. The CDR3 is CASSLYQGYNEQFF. CDR3 nucleotide sequence: TGTGCCAGCAGCTTGTATCAGGGCTACAATGAGCAGTTCTTC. Supplemented by reference TRBV5-4 and TRBJ2-1, the full variable domain reads ETGVTQSPTHLIKTRGQQVTLRCSSQSGHNTVSWYQQALGQGPQFIFQYYREEENGRGNFPPRFSGLQFPNYSSELNVNALELDDSALYLCASSLYQGYNEQFFGPGTRLTVL.

V is TRBV14 and J is TRBJ2-4, with 9 bases matching TRBD1. Germline V gives CDR1 SGHDN, CDR2 FVKESK. Germline trimming cut 0 bases from V and 13 bases from J; bases unmatched to any gene: 13. CDR3 length: 16 amino acids. CDR3 in amino acids: CASSQDQGTGYNEQYF. CDR3 DNA: TGTGCCAGCAGCCAAGATCAGGGGACAGGGTACAATGAACAGTACTTC.

The genes are TRBV19 and TRBJ2-3; 7 bases match TRBD1. The CDR3 length is 14 residues. CDR1 and CDR2 (germline): LNHDA, SQIVND (reference sequence). After removal of 5 bases from V and 4 bases from J, the junction contained 6 bases not matched to a gene. Here the CDR3 reads CASSSQGDSDTQYF. Here the CDR3 DNA reads TGTGCCAGTAGTTCCCAGGGGGATTCAGATACGCAGTATTTT.

This clonotype has only a few counts. J is TRBJ2-7 and V is TRBV14; weak D call: TRBD1 (5 bases). The CDR3 consists of 16 residues. Trimming pared 0 bases from V and 1 base from J, leaving 13 bases between. Germline lookup yields CDR1 SGHDN and CDR2 FVKESK. The CDR3 spells CASSQDLGTGSYEQYF. The CDR3 DNA reads as TGTGCCAGCAGCCAAGATCTGGGTACAGGTTCCTACGAGCAGTACTTC.

This chain joins TRBV9 and TRBJ2-5, with 9 bases aligning to TRBD1. CDR3 size: 16 residues. With V trimmed by 0 bases and J by 0 bases, 3 bases remained unmatched. Germline CDR1 and CDR2: SGDLS and YYNGEE. CDR3 in DNA: TGTGCCAGCAGCGTAGGCGGACAGGGGTACCAAGAGACCCAGTACTTC. Amino acid sequence: CASSVGGQGYQETQYF.

This sequence joins TRBV9 and TRBJ2-7, with D tentatively TRBD1 (6 bases). The CDR3 totals 16 residues. Germline V CDR1 and CDR2: SGDLS, YYNGEE. Trimming shortened V by 4 bases and J by 2 bases, and 19 bases separated the two germline ends. The DNA of the CDR3 is TGTGCCAGCAGCAACCGACCAGGGGTTGGCACCTACGAGCAGTACTTC. It encodes CASSNRPGVGTYEQYF.

This chain links TRBV3-1 with TRBJ2-5; D perhaps matches TRBD2 (6 bases). The J call is in doubt because the DNA end fits TRBJ2-7 better. Germline V gene lookup returns CDR1 LGHDT and CDR2 YNNKEL (reference sequence). This CDR3 is built from 14 residues. The CDR3 DNA reads as TGTGCCAGCAGCCAATCCGGGAGCTTGTGCGAGCAGTACTTC. Protein: CASSQSGSLCEQYF.

The chain joins TRBV20-1 to TRBJ2-1; the D call may be TRBD1 or TRBD2 (6 bases each). Germline V CDR1 and CDR2: DFQATT, SNEGSKA (reference sequence). V was cut by 0 bases and J by 0 bases, with 15 bases left in between. This CDR3 is 17 amino acids long. For the CDR3, the DNA is TGCAGTGCTAGAGATATGTCGGGGGCCCTCTCCTACAATGAGCAGTTCTTC. This sequence encodes CSARDMSGALSYNEQFF.

This clonotype showed up just a few times. The chain recombines TRBV6-5 with TRBJ2-6; D is possibly TRBD1 (6 bases). The germline V gene encodes CDR1 MNHEY and CDR2 SVGAGI. With 0 bases removed from V and 4 bases from J, the gap between germline ends came to 22 bases. The CDR3 has 20 amino acids. As DNA, the CDR3 is TGTGCCAGCAGTTACTCCCTCGGGCAGGGGAGTGTCATCGGGGCCAACGTCCTGACTTTC. Protein sequence: CASSYSLGQGSVIGANVLTF.

The V gene is TRBV20-1, the J gene TRBJ1-5; D remains unclear. CDR1 is DFQATT and CDR2 is SNEGSKA in the germline V gene (reference sequence). The length of the CDR3 is 14 residues. Trimming removed 6 bases at V and 3 bases at J, with 15 bases between. The CDR3 sequence: CSAGRAQPNQPQHF. The CDR3 coding sequence is TGCAGTGCGGGCCGGGCCCAGCCCAATCAGCCCCAGCATTTT.

This clonotype was observed a few times. It may be a read error: a sequence one base away is much more abundant. The V call is TRBV20-1, the J call TRBJ2-7, with D possibly matching TRBD2 (6 bases). The CDR3 runs 12 residues. V was clipped by 4 bases and J by 0 bases, with 7 bases between them. Germline-derived CDR1 and CDR2 are DFQATT and SNEGSKA (reference sequence). CDR3 amino acids: CSATGSSYEQYF. CDR3 DNA: TGCAGTGCTACCGGGAGCTCCTACGAGCAGTACTTC.

This clonotype was seen more than once but under ten times. V and J are TRBV11-1 and TRBJ2-7, with D maybe TRBD1 (7 bases). The CDR3 is made up of 16 amino acids. Germline V gene lookup returns CDR1 SGHAT and CDR2 FQDESV (reference sequence). Trimming cost V 7 bases and J 7 bases, with 26 bases left between them. CDR3 in amino acids: CASIQGGQSSYNEQYF. CDR3 in DNA: TGTGCCAGCATCCAGGGGGGACAGAGCTCCTACAATGAGCAGTACTTC.

This clonotype turned up a few times. This may stem from a read error, because a much larger clone lies one nucleotide away. The chain carries TRBV6-5 and TRBJ2-7, with TRBD1 identical over 7 bases. The CDR3 loop spans 13 amino acids. Germline V gives CDR1 MNHEY, CDR2 SVGAGI. The CDR3 DNA reads as TGTGCCGGCAGATCCGGGACAGTCTACGAGCAGTACTTC. Its translation is CAGRSGTVYEQYF.

This clonotype was counted only a few times. The gene calls are TRBV29-1 and TRBJ1-1; a possible D gene is TRBD1 (5 bases). The V end lost 3 bases, the J end lost 0 bases, and 8 bases lay between the germline ends. The V gene's germline CDR1 is SQVTM and CDR2 ANQGSEA. The CDR3 consists of 13 residues. Here the CDR3 reads CSVEGPMNTEAFF. In nucleotides, the CDR3 is TGCAGCGTTGAGGGACCTATGAACACTGAAGCTTTCTTT. Using reference TRBV29-1 and TRBJ1-1 for the parts outside the CDR3, the full variable domain is SAVISQKPSRDICQRGTSLTIQCQVDSQVTMMFWYRQQPGQSLTLIATANQGSEATYESGFVIDKFPISRPNLTFSTLTVSNMSPEDSSIYLCSVEGPMNTEAFFGQGTRLTVV.

In this sample, this clonotype turned up a few times. The J gene is TRBJ2-7, the V gene TRBV5-5; 8 bases are a match to TRBD1. V shed 0 bases, J shed 1 base, and the junction held 6 bases outside the gene matches. The CDR3 contains 16 residues. Germline CDR1 is SGHKS and CDR2 is YYEKEE (reference sequence). The CDR3 nucleotides read TGTGCCAGCAGCTTGGGGTCGGGACAGGCTTCCTACGAGCAGTACTTC. This translates into CASSLGSGQASYEQYF.

The rearrangement joins TRBV5-1 to TRBJ2-5, with D uncertain. The germline V gene encodes CDR1 SGHRS and CDR2 YFSETQ. Deletions cut 1 base from V and 4 bases from J, with 8 bases between. The CDR3 has 13 residues. Written as DNA, the CDR3 is TGCGCCAGCAGCTTGACGATAGGAGAGACCCAGTACTTC. Protein sequence: CASSLTIGETQYF.

V usage is TRBV25-1 and J usage is TRBJ2-5; TRBD2 agrees at 10 bases. J was trimmed by 7 bases and V by 2 bases; bases with no gene match: 7. The CDR3 consists of 15 residues. Germline lookup yields CDR1 MGHDK and CDR2 SYGVNS. CDR3 protein: CASSEGASGSGTQYF. CDR3 DNA sequence: TGTGCCAGCAGTGAAGGTGCTAGCGGGAGTGGGACCCAGTACTTC.

This clonotype appeared a few times. The chain carries TRBV6-2 or TRBV6-3 and TRBJ2-7; TRBD1 might be the D (6 bases). V was trimmed by 5 bases and J by 6 bases, leaving 17 bases between them. The CDR3 runs 14 residues. Looked up from germline, CDR1 is MNHEY and CDR2 is SVGEGT. CDR3 DNA: TGTGCCAGCAGTACTCAGGGGAGCAGCACCGAGCAGTACTTC. This translates into CASSTQGSSTEQYF.

The chain combines TRBV14 with TRBJ2-1; D may be TRBD1 (6 bases). Trimming shortened V by 2 bases and J by 2 bases, and 19 bases separated the two germline ends. Germline CDR1 and CDR2: SGHDN and FVKESK. This CDR3 is 18 amino acids long. The CDR3 loop is CASSQLRGSIVTYNEQFF. For the CDR3, the DNA is TGTGCCAGCAGCCAACTAAGGGGGAGTATAGTGACCTACAATGAGCAGTTCTTC.

Many counts were recorded for this clonotype. This chain links TRBV20-1 with TRBJ1-2; possible D gene TRBD1, 5 bases. Trimming removed 2 bases from V and 0 bases from J, with 19 bases in between. The CDR3 covers 17 residues. Germline V gene lookup returns CDR1 DFQATT and CDR2 SNEGSKA (reference sequence). CDR3 protein: CSARPGSLQASNYGYTF. CDR3 nucleotides: TGCAGTGCTAGACCCGGATCTTTACAGGCTTCTAACTATGGCTACACCTTC.

CDR3 nucleotide sequence: TGTGCCAGCGCCTTTAACGGCGGGAGCTACAATGAGCAGTACTTC. Its protein product is CASAFNGGSYNEQYF. J is TRBJ2-5 and V is TRBV6-5; TRBD2 agrees at 7 bases. Losses at the gene ends were 8 bases for V and 11 bases for J; bases not matched to a gene: 20. CDR3 size: 15 residues. CDR1 and CDR2 from the germline V gene are MNHEY and SVGAGI.